The 32 T cell receptor beta chains below were found in one sample sequenced in a study of T cells expressing NK-cell markers. No DNA is given; TCRdb re-called the 5' RACE reads and lists each CDR3 protein once. In all, the sample yields 400,000 to 500,000 distinct CDR3 sequences. Source material: blood T cells: a sorted CD56 or NKG2C T cell subset, CD4+ or CD8+ T cells, or bulk PBMC T cells (not recorded which). These receptors were collected from a woman aged 18-70 years in good health.

V and J are TRBV20-1 and TRBJ2-7; the D call from TCRdb, TRBD1, cannot be confirmed without DNA. The length of the CDR3 is 13 residues. Germline V gives CDR1 DFQATT, CDR2 SNEGSKA (reference sequence). The CDR3 loop is CSATPGQKYEQYF.

V usage is TRBV6-4 and J usage is TRBJ2-1; TCRdb gives TRBD1 as the D gene, but with no DNA this cannot be confirmed. The CDR3 totals 20 residues. The germline V gene encodes CDR1 MRHNA and CDR2 SNTAGT. The CDR3 sequence: CASSDPSTISPLSSYNEQFF.

This chain uses TRBV6-1 with TRBJ1-2; TCRdb proposes TRBD1, but this gene call is untestable without DNA. In germline, CDR1 is MNHNS, CDR2 SASEGT. The CDR3 spans 15 residues. The CDR3 region is CASSGWDGQGDGYTF.

The CDR3 reads CASSYGEGTGELFF. This chain uses TRBV6-5 with TRBJ2-2. This CDR3 region has 14 residues. The germline gives CDR1 MNHEY, CDR2 SVGAGI.

This chain uses TRBV24-1 with TRBJ2-1; TCRdb indicates TRBD1, and absent DNA this call remains unverified. The CDR3 consists of 15 residues. Germline CDR1 and CDR2: KGHDR and SFDVKD. The CDR3 sequence is CATSAPDRFYNEQFF.

The chain is built from TRBV27 and TRBJ2-7. Germline V CDR1 and CDR2: MNHEY, SMNVEV (reference sequence). This CDR3 has 14 residues. CDR3 sequence: CASSLSGASYEQYF.

The chain has TRBV12-3 or TRBV12-4 and TRBJ1-1; TCRdb calls TRBD1, which cannot be checked without DNA. The CDR3 is 16 residues long. This CDR3 reads CASSLTAWAGEFEAFF.

The chain recombines TRBV4-2 with TRBJ2-7. Per the germline V gene, CDR1 is LGHNA and CDR2 is YNFKEQ. The CDR3 covers 13 residues. The CDR3 protein is CASSQGSSGEQYF.

The CDR3 spells CASSPTGASVYNEQFF. The rearrangement uses TRBV12-3 or TRBV12-4 and TRBJ2-1; the TRBD2 assignment by TCRdb is unverifiable without DNA. The CDR3 totals 16 residues.

The rearrangement uses TRBV6-2 or TRBV6-3 and TRBJ2-1; TCRdb indicates TRBD2, and absent DNA this call remains unverified. The CDR3 is 15 amino acids. Looked up from germline, CDR1 is MNHEY and CDR2 is SVGEGT. The CDR3 is CASKAASGAYNEQFF.

This chain joins TRBV4-1 and TRBJ1-5; the D gene TCRdb calls, TRBD1, cannot be checked with no DNA. CDR1 is MGHRA, CDR2 YSYEKL, per germline. This CDR3 region has 15 residues. The CDR3 sequence: CASSQGWAGNQPQHF.

This chain connects TRBV20-1 to TRBJ2-7. The CDR3 has 13 amino acids. Looked up from germline, CDR1 is DFQATT and CDR2 is SNEGSKA (reference sequence). CDR3: CSASAGVAHEQYF.

This chain joins TRBV7-9 and TRBJ2-2; TCRdb reports TRBD1, a call that lacks DNA to check it against. The CDR3 is 15 amino acids. The germline V gene has CDR1 SEHNR and CDR2 FQNEAQ (reference sequence). CDR3: CASSYFTRVNGELFF.

CDR3: CASSKEPGPVWETQYF. The chain couples TRBV6-1 to TRBJ2-5; checking the TCRdb D call of TRBD1 is not possible without DNA. Germline CDR1 and CDR2: MNHNS and SASEGT. The CDR3 runs to 16 residues.

V gene TRBV12-3 or TRBV12-4 combines with J gene TRBJ2-1; the D gene TCRdb calls, TRBD2, cannot be checked with no DNA. This CDR3 has 15 amino acids. The CDR3 spells CASSFVVAGAGEQFF.

The CDR3: CASSPSGSYNEQFF. The rearrangement links TRBV7-2 to TRBJ2-1; the D call of TRBD2 rests on TCRdb alone, since no DNA is present to check it. The CDR3 is 14 amino acids. CDR1 SGHTA and CDR2 FQGNSA come from the germline V gene.

The chain recombines TRBV20-1 with TRBJ2-7; lacking DNA, the TRBD1 call made by TCRdb goes unchecked. CDR3 length: 14 residues. Germline CDR1 and CDR2: DFQATT and SNEGSKA (reference sequence). The CDR3 loop is CSAPGRDRTYEQYF.

J is TRBJ1-2 and V is TRBV29-1; as DNA is missing, the TRBD1 call by TCRdb cannot be tested. The V gene's germline CDR1 is SQVTM and CDR2 ANQGSEA. This CDR3 has 14 amino acids. CDR3 sequence: CSVYGPREKEGYTF.

The rearrangement links TRBV11-1 to TRBJ1-3; the D gene TCRdb calls, TRBD1, cannot be checked with no DNA. The germline V gene has CDR1 SGHAT and CDR2 FQDESV (reference sequence). This CDR3 has 18 amino acids. The chain's CDR3 is CASRGRWTGKPYGNTIYF.

The chain carries TRBV6-2 or TRBV6-3 and TRBJ2-5; as DNA is missing, the TRBD1 call by TCRdb cannot be tested. Germline assignment: CDR1 MNHEY and CDR2 SVGEGT. The CDR3 totals 13 residues. CDR3 loop: CASWTAYQETQYF.

The chain has TRBV20-1 and TRBJ2-7. Germline V lookup: CDR1 DFQATT, CDR2 SNEGSKA (reference sequence). The CDR3 has 11 residues. The CDR3 loop reads CSAKEFYEQYF.

The chain combines TRBV4-2 with TRBJ2-1; TCRdb reports TRBD2, a call that lacks DNA to check it against. This CDR3 region has 12 residues. Germline V CDR1 and CDR2: LGHNA, YNFKEQ. CDR3 region: CASSREGTSEFF.

The chain employs TRBV20-1 and TRBJ2-3; TCRdb's D call of TRBD2 is untestable without DNA. CDR1 and CDR2 (germline): DFQATT, SNEGSKA (reference sequence). The CDR3 runs 15 residues. The CDR3 protein is CSASFPDWYTDAQYF.

This chain uses TRBV11-3 with TRBJ1-6; there is no DNA to check the TCRdb D call of TRBD1. The germline V gene encodes CDR1 SGHNT and CDR2 YENEEA. The CDR3 has 13 amino acids. The CDR3 loop reads CASSWTDNSPLHF.

The chain has TRBV20-1 and TRBJ2-3; TCRdb returns TRBD1, unconfirmable since there is no DNA. The CDR3 loop spans 14 amino acids. Germline-derived CDR1 and CDR2 are DFQATT and SNEGSKA (reference sequence). CDR3 residues: CSAPLGGQGDTQYF.

The rearrangement uses TRBV7-2 and TRBJ2-7; TCRdb returns TRBD2, unconfirmable since there is no DNA. The germline gives CDR1 SGHTA, CDR2 FQGNSA. This CDR3 comprises 15 residues. The CDR3 reads CASTPELAGVYEQYF.

V is TRBV5-1 and J is TRBJ2-5; the TRBD2 assignment by TCRdb is unverifiable without DNA. The CDR3 has 15 amino acids. CDR1 SGHRS and CDR2 YFSETQ come from the germline V gene. CDR3 protein: CASSAGLAGRETQYF.

CDR3 sequence: CATCRSGSASPLHF. This sequence joins TRBV15 and TRBJ1-6. The germline V gene has CDR1 LNHNV and CDR2 YYDKDF (reference sequence). This CDR3 region has 14 residues.

The chain carries TRBV12-3 or TRBV12-4 and TRBJ2-1; TCRdb designates TRBD1, a call that cannot be tested without DNA. The CDR3 runs to 13 residues. CDR3: CASSLRRGNEQFF.

The rearrangement joins TRBV25-1 to TRBJ1-1; TCRdb's D call of TRBD1 is untestable without DNA. CDR3 length equals 16 residues. Germline V gives CDR1 MGHDK, CDR2 SYGVNS. The CDR3 region is CASSESKGRSNTEAFF. The complete variable domain, with remaining parts taken from reference TRBV25-1 and TRBJ1-1, reads EADIYQTPRYLVIGTGKKITLECSQTMGHDKMYWYQQDPGMELHLIHYSYGVNSTEKGDLSSESTVSRIRTEHFPLTLESARPSHTSQYLCASSESKGRSNTEAFFGQGTRLTVV.

The CDR3 sequence: CATRGQSTDTQYF. The J gene is TRBJ2-3, the V gene TRBV24-1; TCRdb's D gene call, TRBD2, goes unchecked for lack of DNA. This CDR3 spans 13 amino acids. Germline CDR1 and CDR2: KGHDR and SFDVKD.

The gene calls are TRBV7-9 and TRBJ1-1. The germline CDR1 and CDR2 sequences are SEHNR and FQNEAQ (reference sequence). The CDR3 runs 13 residues. CDR3 sequence: CASSQDWLSEAFF.